A single sample gave rise to the 2 T cell receptor beta chains below, sequenced in a study of shared clonotypes between healthy human individuals. Libraries were prepared by immunoSEQ multiplex PCR; TCRdb keeps only in-frame clonotypes and omits some of them. Here the sample spans over 75,000 clones, over 60% being singletons. The sequenced material came from memory CD8+ T cells sorted from blood. The subset was: CD45RO+ cells pooled with CCR7-negative TemRA cells. The source is a man aged 25-40 years in good health.

A single count supports this clone. This chain uses TRBV11-1 with TRBJ2-5; 7 bases are shared with TRBD2. The ends lost 3 bases at V and 4 bases at J; junction bases unmatched: 2. Per the germline V gene, CDR1 is SGHAT and CDR2 is FQDESV (reference sequence). There are 13 residues in the CDR3. Written as DNA, the CDR3 is TGTGCCAGCAGCTTTCCGGGAGGAGAGACCCAGTACTTC. Protein: CASSFPGGETQYF.

This clone was recorded once. The chain uses TRBV29-1 and TRBJ2-7; D remains unclear. Germline loops: CDR1 SQVTM, CDR2 ANQGSEA. V was trimmed by 6 bases and J by 5 bases, leaving 17 bases between them. The CDR3 has 13 amino acids. CDR3 bases: TGCAGCGTCGCTGTGGGGTTGGACCACGAGCAGTACTTC. This encodes CSVAVGLDHEQYF.